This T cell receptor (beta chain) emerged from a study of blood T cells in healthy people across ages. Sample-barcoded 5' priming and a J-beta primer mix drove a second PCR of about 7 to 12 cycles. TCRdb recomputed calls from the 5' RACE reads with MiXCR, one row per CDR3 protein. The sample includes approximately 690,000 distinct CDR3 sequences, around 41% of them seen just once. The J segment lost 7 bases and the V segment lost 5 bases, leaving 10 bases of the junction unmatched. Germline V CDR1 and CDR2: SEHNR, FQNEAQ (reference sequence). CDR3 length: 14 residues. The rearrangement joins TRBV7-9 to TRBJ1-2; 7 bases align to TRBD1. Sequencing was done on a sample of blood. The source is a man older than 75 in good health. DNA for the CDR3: TGTGCCAGCAGCATAACCGGGACAGTGCGTGGCTACACCTTC. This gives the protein CASSITGTVRGYTF.